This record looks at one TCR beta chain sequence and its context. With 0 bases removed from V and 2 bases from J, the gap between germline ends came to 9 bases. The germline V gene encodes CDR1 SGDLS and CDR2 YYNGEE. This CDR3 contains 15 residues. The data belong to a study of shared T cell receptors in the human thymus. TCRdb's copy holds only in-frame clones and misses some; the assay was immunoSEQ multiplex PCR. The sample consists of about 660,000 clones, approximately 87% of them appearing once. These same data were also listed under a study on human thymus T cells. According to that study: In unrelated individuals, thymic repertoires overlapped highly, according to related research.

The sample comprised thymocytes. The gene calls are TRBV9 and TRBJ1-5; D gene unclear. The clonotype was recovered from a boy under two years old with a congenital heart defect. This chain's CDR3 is CASSVGQLCNQPQHF. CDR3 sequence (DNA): TGTGCCAGCAGCGTAGGGCAGTTATGCAATCAGCCCCAGCATTTT.